This entry lists 14 T cell receptor beta chains sequenced from one sample in a study of T-cell reconstitution after alpha-beta-depleted transplantation in children. Unique molecular identifiers were built into the TCRbeta library. Each CDR3 protein gets one entry after TCRdb re-called the PCR reads with MiXCR. The data contain fewer than 550,000 distinct CDR3 sequences, roughly an eighth of them singletons. The source material was PBMCs, mostly from graft donor cells, sampled 180 days after TCRalphabeta/CD19-depleted stem cell transplant. Receptor source: a female patient aged 2 to 10 who had a stem cell transplant for aplastic anemia, so the T cells may come from the graft donor.

This chain uses TRBV25-1 with TRBJ2-2; D gene ambiguous. Deletions cut 2 bases from V and 11 bases from J, with 9 bases between. Germline CDR1 and CDR2: MGHDK and SYGVNS. The CDR3 covers 12 residues. CDR3: CASSEGPTELFF. The CDR3 DNA follows: TGTGCCAGCAGTGAAGGTCCCACTGAGCTGTTTTTT.

This clonotype was detected only a few times. The chain uses TRBV14 and TRBJ2-6, with D tentatively TRBD1 or TRBD2 (5 bases each). Germline V gene lookup returns CDR1 SGHDN and CDR2 FVKESK. V was pared by 4 bases and J by 3 bases, with 16 bases between. The CDR3 loop spans 17 amino acids. CDR3 nucleotide sequence: TGTGCCAGCAGCCGCGAAAGAGGGGCGCGTGGGGCCAACGTCCTGACTTTC. This sequence encodes CASSRERGARGANVLTF.

This clonotype has a handful of counts. The chain recombines TRBV7-8 with TRBJ2-4; 9 bases are shared with TRBD2. J gave up 5 bases and V 5 bases, and 4 bases lay outside the gene matches. The CDR3 consists of 14 residues. Germline V gene lookup returns CDR1 SGHVS and CDR2 FQNEAQ. The CDR3 sequence: CASSMREGENIQYF. The CDR3 DNA follows: TGTGCCAGCAGCATGCGGGAGGGCGAAAACATTCAGTACTTC. The complete variable domain, with remaining parts taken from reference TRBV7-8 and TRBJ2-4, reads GAGVSQSPRYKVAKRGQDVALRCDPISGHVSLFWYQQALGQGPEFLTYFQNEAQLDKSGLPSDRFFAERPEGSVSTLKIQRTQQEDSAVYLCASSMREGENIQYFGAGTRLSVL.

V and J are TRBV7-9 and TRBJ2-7, with TRBD1 matching over 10 bases. V lost 1 base to trimming and J lost 5 bases; unmatched junction nucleotides: 8. The CDR3 runs to 16 residues. Germline V gives CDR1 SEHNR, CDR2 FQNEAQ (reference sequence). The CDR3 region is CASSLEGTGVEDEQYF. Written as DNA, the CDR3 is TGTGCCAGCAGCTTAGAAGGGACAGGGGTGGAAGACGAGCAGTACTTC.

This clonotype was seen only a few times. The rearrangement joins TRBV27 to TRBJ2-7; tentative D call: TRBD1 (6 bases). Germline V gives CDR1 MNHEY, CDR2 SMNVEV (reference sequence). CDR3 length: 19 residues. Trimming removed 6 bases from V and 0 bases from J, with 27 bases in between. Written as DNA, the CDR3 is TGTGCCAGCAGACTCCGGGACAACCGTAACCGACTTAGCTCCTACGAGCAGTACGTC. It yields the protein CASRLRDNRNRLSSYEQYV.

This clonotype turned up a few times. The chain combines TRBV20-1 with TRBJ2-1, with 8 bases lining up with TRBD1. Per germline, CDR1 DFQATT and CDR2 SNEGSKA (reference sequence). This CDR3 region has 14 residues. V lost 5 bases, J lost 6 bases, and 9 bases stayed unmatched. The CDR3 DNA reads as TGCAGTGCTGGCAGGGGGCGAGGGGTCAATGAGCAGTTCTTC. Its translation is CSAGRGRGVNEQFF.

This clonotype has more than one count but fewer than ten. The chain recombines TRBV2 with TRBJ1-4; D is unresolved. Germline V gene sequence: CDR1 SNHLY, CDR2 FYNNEI. The V and J ends lost 6 bases and 8 bases respectively, with 10 bases between them. This CDR3 contains 12 residues. The CDR3 DNA reads TGTGCCAGCAGACGATCAGAAGAAAAACTGTTTTTT. Residues: CASRRSEEKLFF.

This sequence joins TRBV28 and TRBJ2-7; D may correspond to TRBD1 or TRBD2 (5 bases each). This CDR3 has 15 amino acids. Germline CDR1 reads MDHEN; CDR2 reads SYDVKM. The V and J ends lost 5 bases and 4 bases respectively, with 18 bases between them. CDR3 residues: CASSLPGTKKYEQYF. The CDR3 DNA reads as TGTGCCAGCAGTCTCCCAGGGACGAAGAAATACGAGCAGTACTTC.

The table lists this clonotype with a few counts. The rearrangement uses TRBV12-3 or TRBV12-4 and TRBJ1-5; D remains ambiguous. The V and J ends lost 4 bases and 0 bases respectively, with 10 bases between them. This CDR3 spans 15 amino acids. The CDR3 DNA is TGTGCCAGCAGTTCGGACGGTCATAGCAATCAGCCCCAGCATTTT. Protein: CASSSDGHSNQPQHF.

The chain joins TRBV7-9 to TRBJ1-1, with D possibly being TRBD1 (6 bases). Trimming shortened V by 5 bases and J by 4 bases, and 14 bases separated the two germline ends. CDR1 is SEHNR and CDR2 is FQNEAQ in the germline V gene (reference sequence). CDR3 length equals 14 residues. The CDR3 DNA follows: TGTGCCAGCAGCCCGGGGGCAAGAGGCACTGAAGCTTTCTTT. It is translated as CASSPGARGTEAFF.

This clonotype was seen only a few times. The chain couples TRBV9 to TRBJ2-7, with D possibly matching TRBD1 (6 bases). The germline V gene has CDR1 SGDLS and CDR2 YYNGEE. The CDR3 consists of 12 residues. With 2 bases removed from V and 6 bases from J, the gap between germline ends came to 9 bases. The CDR3 nucleotides read TGTGCCAGCAGCGTGACAGGATCCGAGCAGTACTTC. Protein product: CASSVTGSEQYF.

This clonotype was seen only a few times. V is TRBV5-1 and J is TRBJ1-1; no clear D gene. Germline values: CDR1 SGHRS, CDR2 YFSETQ. The V end was cut by 4 bases, the J end by 1 base, with 11 bases between. The CDR3 is made up of 14 amino acids. The DNA for the CDR3 is TGCGCCAGCAGCCCCGGGGTCCAGAACACTGAAGCTTTCTTT. This translates into CASSPGVQNTEAFF.

The CDR3 sequence is CASSLGTSGYSDEQFF. CDR3 nucleotide sequence: TGTGCCAGCAGCCTCGGGACTAGCGGCTATAGCGATGAGCAGTTCTTC. This chain uses TRBV14 with TRBJ2-1, with 11 positions matching TRBD2. V was clipped by 4 bases and J by 8 bases; unmatched bases: 10. Per the germline V gene, CDR1 is SGHDN and CDR2 is FVKESK. The CDR3 sequence is 16 residues long. Drawing the rest from reference TRBV14 and TRBJ2-1, the complete variable domain is EAGVTQFPSHSVIEKGQTVTLRCDPISGHDNLYWYRRVMGKEIKFLLHFVKESKQDESGMPNNRFLAERTGGTYSTLKVQPAELEDSGVYFCASSLGTSGYSDEQFFGPGTRLTVL.

This clonotype was found many times. V is TRBV7-3 and J is TRBJ2-5; TRBD2 matches at 12 bases. V was clipped by 5 bases and J by 1 base; unmatched bases: 11. The CDR3 is made up of 18 amino acids. CDR1 is SGHTA and CDR2 is FQGTGA in the germline V gene. CDR3 in DNA: TGTGCCAGCAGCCCCCGACTAGCGGGGGCCCCCCTCCAAGAGACCCAGTACTTC. Amino acid sequence: CASSPRLAGAPLQETQYF.